This is a list of T cell receptor beta chains from one sample in a study of regulatory T cells in long-lasting Graves disease. TCRdb reprocessed the multiplex PCR reads via MiXCR and lists one record per CDR3 protein. Of about 530,000 distinct CDR3 sequences in the sample, around 15% were seen once. This sample was also put to use in a study of T cells in Graves' hyperthyroidism and ophthalmopathy.

The sequences come from peripheral blood mononuclear cells (PBMCs), collected at new diagnosis, from a patient treated with antithyroid drugs. These receptors all come from a woman aged 40-65 years with Graves disease. CDR3s include the opening cysteine and the closing phenylalanine or tryptophan. Fields, in order: V gene, J gene, clone size, D gene, CDR3 DNA, CDR3 protein. D genes are given only for firm matches. Clone size, where shown, is once, few, many, or a class for clones that have expanded.

V gene: TRBV11-2
J gene: TRBJ1-1
clone size: many
D gene: NA
CDR3 DNA: TGTGCCAGCAGCTTAGATCCAGGGGACCCTGAAGCTTTCTTT
CDR3 protein: CASSLDPGDPEAFF

V gene: TRBV19
J gene: TRBJ1-5
clone size: NA
D gene: NA
CDR3 DNA: TGTGCCACTCGTGGACAGTCCGAGGGCAATCAGCCCCAGCATTTT
CDR3 protein: CATRGQSEGNQPQHF

V gene: TRBV12-5
J gene: TRBJ1-2
clone size: few
D gene: NA
CDR3 DNA: TGTGCTAGTGGTATAAACAGCGCGGGCTACACCTTC
CDR3 protein: CASGINSAGYTF

V gene: TRBV18
J gene: TRBJ2-7
clone size: many
D gene: TRBD1
CDR3 DNA: TGTGCCAGCTCACCGTCGGACAGGGGGCCGAGATACGAGCAGTACTTC
CDR3 protein: CASSPSDRGPRYEQYF

V gene: TRBV7-6
J gene: TRBJ2-7
clone size: many
D gene: TRBD1
CDR3 DNA: TGTGCCAGCAGCCCCTGGACAGGGAGCTCCTACGAGCAGTACTTC
CDR3 protein: CASSPWTGSSYEQYF

V gene: TRBV15
J gene: TRBJ1-1
clone size: many
D gene: NA
CDR3 DNA: TGTGCCACCAGCAGAGATGGACTCTCGAACACTGAAGCTTTCTTT
CDR3 protein: CATSRDGLSNTEAFF

V gene: TRBV6-1
J gene: TRBJ1-2
clone size: many
D gene: TRBD1
CDR3 DNA: TGTGCCAGCAGGCGCGCAGGACAGGTCCGTGGCTACACCTTC
CDR3 protein: CASRRAGQVRGYTF

V gene: TRBV20-1
J gene: TRBJ1-1
clone size: many
D gene: TRBD1
CDR3 DNA: TGCAGTGCTTACCGGGACAGGGGGCGGATGAACACTGAAGCTTTCTTT
CDR3 protein: CSAYRDRGRMNTEAFF

V gene: TRBV28
J gene: TRBJ1-1
clone size: many
D gene: NA
CDR3 DNA: TGTGCCAGCAGTACCGCCGTCGGGACCTCGAACACTGAAGCTTTCTTT
CDR3 protein: CASSTAVGTSNTEAFF

V gene: TRBV19
J gene: TRBJ2-7
clone size: NA
D gene: NA
CDR3 DNA: TGTGCCAGTAGCACGACAGCGTCCTACGAGCAGTACTTC
CDR3 protein: CASSTTASYEQYF

V gene: TRBV9
J gene: TRBJ1-1
clone size: NA
D gene: NA
CDR3 DNA: TGTGCCAGCAGCGTAGTTAGTGCGAACACTGAAGCTTTCTTT
CDR3 protein: CASSVVSANTEAFF

V gene: TRBV7-6
J gene: TRBJ2-1
clone size: NA
D gene: NA
CDR3 DNA: TGTGCCAGCAGCCGGACTAACAATGAGCAGTTCTTC
CDR3 protein: CASSRTNNEQFF

V gene: TRBV12-3/TRBV12-4
J gene: TRBJ2-2
clone size: many
D gene: NA
CDR3 DNA: TGTGCCAGCAGACCGGGACGGTTAGAGCTAAACACCGGGGAGCTGTTTTTT
CDR3 protein: CASRPGRLELNTGELFF

V gene: TRBV28
J gene: TRBJ1-6
clone size: NA
D gene: NA
CDR3 DNA: TGTGCCAGCAGTCCCCCCCCTGGGGGAAATTCACCCCTCCACTTT
CDR3 protein: CASSPPPGGNSPLHF

V gene: TRBV7-6
J gene: TRBJ2-7
clone size: many
D gene: NA
CDR3 DNA: TGTGCCAGCAGCTTAGAGGAAGCCTACGAGCAGTACTTC
CDR3 protein: CASSLEEAYEQYF

V gene: TRBV29-1
J gene: TRBJ1-1
clone size: NA
D gene: NA
CDR3 DNA: TGCAGCGGGTGGGACACCTTGAACACTGAAGCTTTCTTT
CDR3 protein: CSGWDTLNTEAFF

V gene: TRBV15
J gene: TRBJ2-5
clone size: NA
D gene: NA
CDR3 DNA: TGTGCCACCAGCAGAGAGGGGGTTGTGGGAGAGACCCAGTACTTC
CDR3 protein: CATSREGVVGETQYF

V gene: TRBV20-1
J gene: TRBJ2-5
clone size: many
D gene: TRBD2
CDR3 DNA: TGCAGTGCTAGTAGGACTAGCGGGGGCATACGCCAAGAGACCCAGTACTTC
CDR3 protein: CSASRTSGGIRQETQYF

V gene: TRBV10-3
J gene: TRBJ1-1
clone size: many
D gene: TRBD1
CDR3 DNA: TGTGCCATCAGTGCGGGACAGGGGTGGACTGAAGCTTTCTTT
CDR3 protein: CAISAGQGWTEAFF

V gene: TRBV2
J gene: TRBJ1-6
clone size: many
D gene: TRBD1
CDR3 DNA: TGTGCCAGCCTGATGGGACAGCGTTCACCCCTCCACTTT
CDR3 protein: CASLMGQRSPLHF

V gene: TRBV11-2
J gene: TRBJ1-1
clone size: many
D gene: NA
CDR3 DNA: TGTGCCAGCAGCATTCACCAGGGCAGGACTGAAGCTTTCTTT
CDR3 protein: CASSIHQGRTEAFF

V gene: TRBV7-3
J gene: TRBJ1-2
clone size: few
D gene: TRBD1
CDR3 DNA: TGTGCCAGCATCAAATCATCCCGGCACAGGGGTGCCCTTTATGGCTACACCTTC
CDR3 protein: CASIKSSRHRGALYGYTF

V gene: TRBV18
J gene: TRBJ2-5
clone size: few
D gene: TRBD2
CDR3 DNA: TGTGCCAGCTCAGCGTCATCTAGCGGGAGCTTCCAAGAGACCCAGTACTTC
CDR3 protein: CASSASSSGSFQETQYF

V gene: TRBV4-1
J gene: TRBJ1-1
clone size: NA
D gene: NA
CDR3 DNA: TGCGCCAGCAGCCAAGGGGCAGGGGCCAACACTGAAGCTTTCTTT
CDR3 protein: CASSQGAGANTEAFF

V gene: TRBV28
J gene: TRBJ1-2
clone size: NA
D gene: TRBD1
CDR3 DNA: TGTGCCAGCAGCCTCCTCCCGGGACAGGGGACCTATGGCTACACCTTC
CDR3 protein: CASSLLPGQGTYGYTF

V gene: TRBV19
J gene: TRBJ1-1
clone size: NA
D gene: NA
CDR3 DNA: TGTGCCAGTAGTATTTGGGGCCGTCAGAACACTGAAGCTTTCTTT
CDR3 protein: CASSIWGRQNTEAFF

V gene: TRBV5-6
J gene: TRBJ2-1
clone size: many
D gene: NA
CDR3 DNA: TGTGCCAGCAGCCTCGGACTGGTTTACAATGAGCAGTTCTTC
CDR3 protein: CASSLGLVYNEQFF

V gene: TRBV19
J gene: TRBJ1-1
clone size: NA
D gene: NA
CDR3 DNA: TGTGCCAGTAGTATAGTGCCTCGAGGATCGAACACTGAAGCTTTCTTT
CDR3 protein: CASSIVPRGSNTEAFF

V gene: TRBV15
J gene: TRBJ1-5
clone size: many
D gene: NA
CDR3 DNA: TGTGCCACAAGTAGGGGGAGGCAGGGGAGCAATCAGCCCCAGCATTTT
CDR3 protein: CATSRGRQGSNQPQHF

V gene: TRBV5-1
J gene: TRBJ2-7
clone size: few
D gene: NA
CDR3 DNA: TGCGCCAGCAGCCCCTCTAGTGCCCCCCCCCACGAGCAGTACTTC
CDR3 protein: CASSPSSAPPHEQYF

V gene: TRBV20-1
J gene: TRBJ2-7
clone size: many
D gene: NA
CDR3 DNA: TGCAGTGCTTATTACGAGCAGTACTTC
CDR3 protein: CSAYYEQYF

V gene: TRBV20-1
J gene: TRBJ2-3
clone size: few
D gene: NA
CDR3 DNA: TGCAGTGCGCAAGCAGAGCAGGGCGCTCTTGATACGCAGTATTTT
CDR3 protein: CSAQAEQGALDTQYF